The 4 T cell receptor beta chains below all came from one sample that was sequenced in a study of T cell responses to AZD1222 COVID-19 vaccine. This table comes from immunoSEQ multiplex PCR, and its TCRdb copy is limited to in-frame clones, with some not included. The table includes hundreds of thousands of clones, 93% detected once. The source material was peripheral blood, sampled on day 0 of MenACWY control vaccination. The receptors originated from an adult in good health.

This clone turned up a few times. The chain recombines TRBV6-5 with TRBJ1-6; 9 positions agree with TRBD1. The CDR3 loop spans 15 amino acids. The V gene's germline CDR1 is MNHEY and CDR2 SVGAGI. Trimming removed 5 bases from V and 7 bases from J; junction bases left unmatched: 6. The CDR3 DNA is TGTGCCAGCAGTACGTCAGGGACAGGGAATTCACCCCTCCACTTT. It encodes CASSTSGTGNSPLHF.

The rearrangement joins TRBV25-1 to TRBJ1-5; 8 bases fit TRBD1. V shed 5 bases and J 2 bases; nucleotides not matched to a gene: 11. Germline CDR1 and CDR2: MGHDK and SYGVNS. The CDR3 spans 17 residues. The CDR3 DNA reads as TGTGCCAGCAGTCCAAGGACAGGGCGAGCGGGCAATCAGCCCCAGCATTTT. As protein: CASSPRTGRAGNQPQHF.

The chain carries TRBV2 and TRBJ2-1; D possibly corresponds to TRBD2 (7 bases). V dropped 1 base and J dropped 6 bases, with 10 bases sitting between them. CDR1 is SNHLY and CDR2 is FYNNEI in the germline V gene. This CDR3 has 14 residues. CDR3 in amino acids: CASSEERGANEQFF. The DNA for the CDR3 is TGTGCCAGCAGTGAAGAACGGGGGGCCAATGAGCAGTTCTTC. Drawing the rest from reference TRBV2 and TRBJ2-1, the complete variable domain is EPEVTQTPSHQVTQMGQEVILRCVPISNHLYFYWYRQILGQKVEFLVSFYNNEISEKSEIFDDQFSVERPDGSNFTLKIRSTKLEDSAMYFCASSEERGANEQFFGPGTRLTVL.

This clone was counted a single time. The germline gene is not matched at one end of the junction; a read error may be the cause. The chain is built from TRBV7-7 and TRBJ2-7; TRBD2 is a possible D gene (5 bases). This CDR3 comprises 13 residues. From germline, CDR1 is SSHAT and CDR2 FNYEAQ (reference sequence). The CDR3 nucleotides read TGTGCTAGCAGCTTAGCCGGGACCTACGAGCAGTACTTC. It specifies CASSLAGTYEQYF.